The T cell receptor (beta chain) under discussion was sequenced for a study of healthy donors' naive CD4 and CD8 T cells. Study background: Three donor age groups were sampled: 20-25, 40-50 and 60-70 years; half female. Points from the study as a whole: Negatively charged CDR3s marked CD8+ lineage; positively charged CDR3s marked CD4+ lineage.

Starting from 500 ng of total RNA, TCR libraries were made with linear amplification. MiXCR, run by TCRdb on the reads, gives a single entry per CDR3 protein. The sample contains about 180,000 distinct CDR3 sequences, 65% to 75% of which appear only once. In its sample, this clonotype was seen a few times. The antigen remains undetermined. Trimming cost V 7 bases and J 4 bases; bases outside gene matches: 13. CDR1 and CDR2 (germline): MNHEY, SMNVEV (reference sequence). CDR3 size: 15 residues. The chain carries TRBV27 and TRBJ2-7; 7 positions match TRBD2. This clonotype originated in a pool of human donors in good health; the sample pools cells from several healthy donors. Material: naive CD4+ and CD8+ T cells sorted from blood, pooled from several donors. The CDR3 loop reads CASKDGSASGYEQYF. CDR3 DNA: TGTGCCAGCAAGGATGGTTCGGCTAGCGGATACGAGCAGTACTTC.